This T cell receptor beta chain was captured by sequencing in a study of blood T cell repertoires in COVID-19. For the study at large: The United States, Italy and Spain were the sources of the acute and convalescent COVID-19 samples. T cells, B-cell-depleted T cells, or PBMCs supplied cDNA or gDNA.

The CDR3 is 14 residues long. Looked up from germline, CDR1 is SGHTA and CDR2 is FQGNSA. Trimming removed 5 bases from V and 2 bases from J, with 12 bases in between. As originally analysed: Reference gene primer amplification gave estimated nucleated cell counts. Sequenced by immunoSEQ multiplex PCR; TCRdb stores in-frame clones only, minus some. That table gives V, J and clone size, and the DNA gave D and trimming. The sample records about 42,000 clones, around 89% being singletons. The J gene is TRBJ1-2, the V gene TRBV7-2, with D possibly being TRBD1 (6 bases). The sequencing sample was made of peripheral blood. This sequence originates from a man younger than 45 with active or convalescent COVID-19. The CDR3 here is CASSQDSRNYGYTF. Written as DNA, the CDR3 is TGTGCCAGCAGCCAGGACAGCCGAAACTATGGCTACACCTTC.